These 25 T cell receptor beta chains originate from one sample sequenced in a study of identical twins. TCRdb re-derived calls from the 5' RACE reads in MiXCR, one entry per CDR3 protein. The sample shows approximately 670,000 distinct CDR3 sequences, less than 7% of them seen only once. Input material: naive T cells sorted from blood. The receptors stem from a man aged 18-30 years in good health.

This chain links TRBV4-3 with TRBJ2-7, with D hard to call. CDR1 and CDR2 (germline): LGHNA, YSLEER. The V gene lost 2 bases and the J gene lost 4 bases, with 15 bases spanning the gap. The CDR3 totals 15 residues. CDR3 residues: CASSQRDSPFYEQYF. CDR3 bases: TGCGCCAGCAGCCAAAGAGATTCCCCTTTTTACGAGCAGTACTTC.

This clonotype was recorded many times. J is TRBJ1-5 and V is TRBV19, with 7 positions matching TRBD1. Per the germline V gene, CDR1 is LNHDA and CDR2 is SQIVND (reference sequence). The CDR3 extends over 14 amino acids. J gave up 3 bases and V 6 bases, and 5 bases lay outside the gene matches. CDR3 bases: TGTGCCAGTAGGACAGGGACGATCAATCAGCCCCAGCATTTT. Residues: CASRTGTINQPQHF. Combining the CDR3 with reference TRBV19 and TRBJ1-5 gives the whole variable domain DGGITQSPKYLFRKEGQNVTLSCEQNLNHDAMYWYRQDPGQGLRLIYYSQIVNDFQKGDIAEGYSVSREKKESFPLTVTSAQKNPTAFYLCASRTGTINQPQHFGDGTRLSIL.

In this sample, this clonotype turned up many times. This chain uses TRBV10-3 with TRBJ2-5; the D gene is possibly TRBD1 (6 bases). Germline V gene sequence: CDR1 ENHRY, CDR2 SYGVKD. The CDR3 extends over 14 amino acids. V was cut by 2 bases and J by 5 bases, with 12 bases left in between. CDR3 region: CAISETGRIETQYF. The CDR3 coding sequence is TGTGCCATCAGTGAGACAGGGAGAATTGAGACCCAGTACTTC.

This clonotype was counted at least ten times. This chain uses TRBV20-1 with TRBJ2-1; D could derive from TRBD1 or TRBD2 (6 bases each). The CDR3 contains 14 residues. The V end lost 6 bases, the J end lost 3 bases, and 15 bases lay between the germline ends. From germline, CDR1 is DFQATT and CDR2 SNEGSKA (reference sequence). The CDR3 protein is CSAQEGGNYNEQFF. DNA of the CDR3: TGCAGTGCCCAAGAGGGGGGAAACTACAATGAGCAGTTCTTC.

This clonotype was counted many times. The chain is built from TRBV12-3 or TRBV12-4 and TRBJ2-7, with 8 bases aligning to TRBD2. The CDR3 covers 13 residues. J was trimmed by 3 bases and V by 5 bases; bases with no gene match: 3. CDR3 bases: TGTGCCAGCAGTCCGACTAGCGTCTACGAGCAGTACTTC. This sequence encodes CASSPTSVYEQYF.

This clonotype was detected many times. CDR3 amino acids: CSARGSRQGQQETQYF. The CDR3 DNA reads as TGCAGTGCTAGAGGCTCCAGACAGGGGCAGCAAGAGACCCAGTACTTC. J is TRBJ2-5 and V is TRBV20-1; 8 nucleotides agree with TRBD1. Germline CDR1 reads DFQATT; CDR2 reads SNEGSKA (reference sequence). This CDR3 has 16 amino acids. Trimming removed 1 base from V and 2 bases from J; junction bases left unmatched: 9.

V is TRBV15 and J is TRBJ2-1, with TRBD2 matching 7 bases. Unmatched junction bases numbered 3, after V lost 5 bases and J lost 2 bases. The CDR3 is made up of 14 amino acids. Germline V gene sequence: CDR1 LNHNV, CDR2 YYDKDF (reference sequence). CDR3: CATSPGGTYNEQFF. CDR3 sequence (DNA): TGTGCCACCAGCCCCGGGGGGACCTACAATGAGCAGTTCTTC.

This clonotype was seen once. The genes are TRBV11-1 and TRBJ2-6; D perhaps matches TRBD1 (6 bases). The CDR3 has 18 residues. Germline values: CDR1 SGHAT, CDR2 FQDESV (reference sequence). Trimming removed 2 bases from V and 1 base from J, with 15 bases in between. As DNA, the CDR3 is TGTGCCAGCAGCTTAAAAGGGGCCAGGGGTTCTGGGGCCAACGTCCTGACTTTC. Protein: CASSLKGARGSGANVLTF.

This clonotype was picked up many times. The gene calls are TRBV12-3 or TRBV12-4 and TRBJ2-7; 9 bases are shared with TRBD1. This CDR3 is built from 13 residues. J was trimmed by 7 bases and V by 7 bases; bases with no gene match: 8. CDR3 coding DNA: TGTGCCAGCACGGACAGGGGCAAGTGGGAGCAGTACTTC. Encoded protein: CASTDRGKWEQYF.

The J gene is TRBJ2-1, the V gene TRBV11-2; no definite D call. V lost 4 bases and J lost 0, with 10 bases in between. In germline, CDR1 is SGHAT, CDR2 FQNNGV. This CDR3 spans 15 amino acids. In nucleotides, the CDR3 is TGTGCCAGCAGCTCCGTAGAGAGCTCCTACAATGAGCAGTTCTTC. The encoded protein is CASSSVESSYNEQFF.

This clonotype occurred many times. The chain is built from TRBV10-3 and TRBJ1-1; the D gene is possibly TRBD1 (5 bases). V lost 10 bases, J lost 1 base, and 10 bases lay in between. Germline V gene sequence: CDR1 ENHRY, CDR2 SYGVKD. There are 12 residues in the CDR3. CDR3 sequence: CASEGENTEAFF. CDR3 in DNA: TGTGCCAGCGAAGGGGAGAACACTGAAGCTTTCTTT.

The sample holds many counts of this clonotype. The chain joins TRBV11-2 to TRBJ2-3; D is unclear. The CDR3 is 14 residues long. V dropped 0 bases and J dropped 2 bases, with 6 bases sitting between them. The germline V gene has CDR1 SGHAT and CDR2 FQNNGV. CDR3 DNA: TGTGCCAGCAGCTTAGATGCGACCACAGATACGCAGTATTTT. As protein: CASSLDATTDTQYF.

The genes are TRBV12-3 or TRBV12-4 and TRBJ2-7, with D maybe TRBD2 (5 bases). There are 12 residues in the CDR3. Deletions cut 6 bases from V and 3 bases from J, with 9 bases between. The CDR3 here is CASRGVGYEQYF. Written as DNA, the CDR3 is TGTGCCAGCAGGGGAGTTGGCTACGAGCAGTACTTC.

This clonotype was counted ten times or more. The V gene is TRBV15, the J gene TRBJ2-5; D possibly corresponds to TRBD1 (6 bases). This CDR3 region has 15 residues. V gave up 4 bases and J gave up 4 bases, with 16 bases separating them. Germline loops: CDR1 LNHNV, CDR2 YYDKDF (reference sequence). This CDR3 is CATSIGPRGLETQYF. The CDR3, as DNA: TGTGCCACCAGCATAGGACCCAGGGGTTTAGAGACCCAGTACTTC. Full variable domain (missing parts from reference TRBV15 and TRBJ2-5): DAMVIQNPRYQVTQFGKPVTLSCSQTLNHNVMYWYQQKSSQAPKLLFHYYDKDFNNEADTPDNFQSRRPNTSFCFLDIRSPGLGDTAMYLCATSIGPRGLETQYFGPGTRLLVL.

The chain combines TRBV20-1 with TRBJ1-2; the match to TRBD1 covers 7 bases. Germline CDR1 and CDR2: DFQATT and SNEGSKA (reference sequence). CDR3 length: 14 amino acids. Unmatched junction bases numbered 8, after V lost 3 bases and J lost 4 bases. In DNA form, the CDR3 reads TGCAGTGCTAGGTACTCCGGGACAGTCTATGGCTACACCTTC. Amino acids: CSARYSGTVYGYTF.

This chain links TRBV5-1 with TRBJ1-5, with D maybe TRBD1 (6 bases). Trimming shortened V by 0 bases and J by 7 bases, and 11 bases separated the two germline ends. The CDR3 is 14 amino acids. Germline lookup yields CDR1 SGHRS and CDR2 YFSETQ. The CDR3 DNA sequence: TGCGCCAGCAGCTTGGTAGGGGGAGGGCAGCCCCAGCATTTT. Translating gives CASSLVGGGQPQHF. The complete variable domain, with remaining parts taken from reference TRBV5-1 and TRBJ1-5, reads KAGVTQTPRYLIKTRGQQVTLSCSPISGHRSVSWYQQTPGQGLQFLFEYFSETQRNKGNFPGRFSGRQFSNSRSEMNVSTLELGDSALYLCASSLVGGGQPQHFGDGTRLSIL.

The CDR3 region is CASGRQSPMKQYF. The CDR3 DNA reads TGTGCCAGCGGGCGGCAGAGCCCTATGAAGCAGTACTTC. The gene calls are TRBV12-3 or TRBV12-4 and TRBJ2-7; D is uncertain. The CDR3 totals 13 residues. V was trimmed by 8 bases and J by 8 bases, leaving 19 bases between them.

This clonotype was detected many times. V gene TRBV5-6 combines with J gene TRBJ2-3; TRBD1 or TRBD2 may be the D gene (5 bases each). The CDR3 covers 14 residues. From germline, CDR1 is SGHDT and CDR2 YYEEEE. V was trimmed by 4 bases and J by 4 bases, leaving 13 bases between them. CDR3 bases: TGTGCCAGCAGCCCAACTGAGGGACCAGATACGCAGTATTTT. It translates to CASSPTEGPDTQYF.

This clonotype appeared many times. The chain couples TRBV20-1 to TRBJ1-5; no clear D gene. Germline-derived CDR1 and CDR2 are DFQATT and SNEGSKA (reference sequence). This CDR3 spans 13 amino acids. Between the trimmed V and J ends, which lost 4 bases and 0 bases, there was a span of 7 bases. Here the CDR3 DNA reads TGCAGTGCTATATATGATAGCAATCAGCCCCAGCATTTT. This gives the protein CSAIYDSNQPQHF.

The rearrangement joins TRBV5-1 to TRBJ2-2; maybe TRBD1 (6 bases). The germline V and J ends were trimmed by 4 bases and 0 bases, with 13 bases remaining between them. CDR1 SGHRS and CDR2 YFSETQ come from the germline V gene. The CDR3 contains 16 residues. As DNA, the CDR3 is TGCGCCAGCAGCGGGGGACAAGGTTCGAACACCGGGGAGCTGTTTTTT. Its protein product is CASSGGQGSNTGELFF.

This clonotype was recorded many times. The CDR3: CSARDTTGAGTDTQYF. In nucleotides, the CDR3 is TGCAGTGCTAGAGATACAACGGGAGCAGGCACAGATACGCAGTATTTT. J is TRBJ2-3 and V is TRBV20-1; possibly TRBD2 for D (6 bases). V was cut by 0 bases and J by 1 base, with 14 bases left in between. Per germline, CDR1 DFQATT and CDR2 SNEGSKA (reference sequence). The CDR3 totals 16 residues.

In this sample, this clonotype turned up many times. This chain connects TRBV5-1 to TRBJ2-1; 9 bases agree with TRBD2. Trimming at V came to 0 bases and at J to 0 bases, leaving 4 bases not matched to a gene. Germline V gives CDR1 SGHRS, CDR2 YFSETQ. The CDR3 has 17 amino acids. The CDR3 sequence: CASSLGISGSSYNEQFF. In DNA, the CDR3 is TGCGCCAGCAGCTTGGGTATTAGCGGGAGCTCCTACAATGAGCAGTTCTTC.

This clonotype was observed many times. This sequence joins TRBV20-1 and TRBJ2-1; D not certain. CDR1 and CDR2 from the germline V gene are DFQATT and SNEGSKA (reference sequence). The CDR3 has 13 residues. V lost 3 bases and J lost 7, with 13 bases in between. CDR3 nucleotides: TGCAGTGCTAGGCTAGTTTTCCAAAATGAGCAGTTCTTC. This gives the protein CSARLVFQNEQFF.

The genes are TRBV5-1 and TRBJ2-2; 8 positions match TRBD2. Germline V gives CDR1 SGHRS, CDR2 YFSETQ. The CDR3 has 13 residues. Germline trimming cut 4 bases from V and 9 bases from J; bases unmatched to any gene: 5. CDR3 coding DNA: TGCGCCAGCAGCCGGGAGGGCCTCAGGGAGCTGTTTTTT. This gives the protein CASSREGLRELFF. Full variable domain (missing parts from reference TRBV5-1 and TRBJ2-2): KAGVTQTPRYLIKTRGQQVTLSCSPISGHRSVSWYQQTPGQGLQFLFEYFSETQRNKGNFPGRFSGRQFSNSRSEMNVSTLELGDSALYLCASSREGLRELFFGEGSRLTVL.

This clonotype was seen many times. The chain is built from TRBV10-2 and TRBJ2-1, with no clear D. Looked up from germline, CDR1 is WSHSY and CDR2 is SAAADI. The V end lost 2 bases, the J end lost 5 bases, and 16 bases lay between the germline ends. CDR3 length: 16 residues. The CDR3 region is CASSEQQRVRDNEQFF. As DNA, the CDR3 is TGCGCCAGCAGTGAGCAGCAACGGGTTCGGGACAATGAGCAGTTCTTC.